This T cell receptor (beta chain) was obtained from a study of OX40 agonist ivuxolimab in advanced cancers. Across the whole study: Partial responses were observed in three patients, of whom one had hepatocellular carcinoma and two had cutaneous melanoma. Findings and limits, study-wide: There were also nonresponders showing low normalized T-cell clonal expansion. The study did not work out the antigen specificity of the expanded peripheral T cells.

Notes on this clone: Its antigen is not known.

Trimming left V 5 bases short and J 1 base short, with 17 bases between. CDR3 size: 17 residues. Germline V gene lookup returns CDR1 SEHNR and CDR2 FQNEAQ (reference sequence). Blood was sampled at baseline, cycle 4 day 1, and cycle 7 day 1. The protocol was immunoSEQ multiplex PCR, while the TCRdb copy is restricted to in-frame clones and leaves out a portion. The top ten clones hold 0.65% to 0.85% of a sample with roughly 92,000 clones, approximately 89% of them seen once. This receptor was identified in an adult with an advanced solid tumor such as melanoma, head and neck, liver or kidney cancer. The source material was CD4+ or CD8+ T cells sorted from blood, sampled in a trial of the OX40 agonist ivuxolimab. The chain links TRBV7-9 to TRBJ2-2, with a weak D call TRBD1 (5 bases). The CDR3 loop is CASSDPSGAGNTGELFF. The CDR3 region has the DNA TGTGCCAGCAGCGACCCCTCTGGGGCAGGGAACACCGGGGAGCTGTTTTTT.